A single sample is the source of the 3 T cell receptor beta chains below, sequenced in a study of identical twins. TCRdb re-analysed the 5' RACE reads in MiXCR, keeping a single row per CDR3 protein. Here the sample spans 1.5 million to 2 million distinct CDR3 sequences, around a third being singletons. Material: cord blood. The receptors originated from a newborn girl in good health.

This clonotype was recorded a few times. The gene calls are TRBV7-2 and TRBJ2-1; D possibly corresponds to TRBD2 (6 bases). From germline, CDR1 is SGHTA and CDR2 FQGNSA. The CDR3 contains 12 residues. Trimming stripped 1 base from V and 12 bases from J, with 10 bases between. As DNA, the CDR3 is TGTGCCAGCAGCTTAGGACTAGAGGGGCAGTTCTTC. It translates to CASSLGLEGQFF.

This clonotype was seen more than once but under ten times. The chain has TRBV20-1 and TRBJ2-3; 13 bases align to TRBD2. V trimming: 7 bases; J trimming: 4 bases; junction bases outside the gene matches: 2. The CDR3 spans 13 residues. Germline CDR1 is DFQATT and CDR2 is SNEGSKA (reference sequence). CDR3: CSGLAGGPDTQYF. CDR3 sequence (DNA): TGCAGTGGACTAGCGGGAGGCCCAGATACGCAGTATTTT.

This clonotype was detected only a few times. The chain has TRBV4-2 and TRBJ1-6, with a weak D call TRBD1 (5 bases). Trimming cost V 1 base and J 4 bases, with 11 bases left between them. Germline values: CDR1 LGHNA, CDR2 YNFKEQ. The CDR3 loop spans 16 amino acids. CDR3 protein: CASSQVTGRYNSPLHF. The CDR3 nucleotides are TGTGCCAGCAGCCAAGTTACGGGACGGTATAATTCACCCCTCCACTTT.